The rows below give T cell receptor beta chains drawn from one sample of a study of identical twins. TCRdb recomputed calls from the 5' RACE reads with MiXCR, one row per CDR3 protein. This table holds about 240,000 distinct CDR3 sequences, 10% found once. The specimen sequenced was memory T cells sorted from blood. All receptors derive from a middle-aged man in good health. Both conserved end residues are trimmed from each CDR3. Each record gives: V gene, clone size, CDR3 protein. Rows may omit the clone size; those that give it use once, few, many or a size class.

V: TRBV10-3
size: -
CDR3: ATNRDRVLSGANVLT

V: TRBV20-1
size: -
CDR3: SAHRVGDTQY

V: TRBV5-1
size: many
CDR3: ASRVGEETQY

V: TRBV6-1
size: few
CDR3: ASSARRGREQY

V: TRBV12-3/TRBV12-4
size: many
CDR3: ASSLSSGGTVQETQY

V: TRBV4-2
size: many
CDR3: ASSQGRGRERRTEAF

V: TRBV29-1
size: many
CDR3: SASPGTNEKLF

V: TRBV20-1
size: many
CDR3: SAYPRGSGYEQY

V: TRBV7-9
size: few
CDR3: ASSLASAHEEQY

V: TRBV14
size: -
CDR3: ASSQLQTQY

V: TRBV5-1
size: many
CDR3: ASSLTGRQETQY

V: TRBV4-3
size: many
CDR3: ASSQDPAGVYEQY

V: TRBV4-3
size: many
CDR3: ASSQWTGMNTEAF

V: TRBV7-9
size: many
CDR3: ASSLGGTGGHEQY

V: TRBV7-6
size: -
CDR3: ASSLELNSPLH

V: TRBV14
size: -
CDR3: ASSQDRSSGIYEQF

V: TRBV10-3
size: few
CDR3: ATNGRLDYEQY

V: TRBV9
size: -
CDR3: ASSGTPTDTQY

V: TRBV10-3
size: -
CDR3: AISEGAFSGELF

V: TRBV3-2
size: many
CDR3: ASSLTGGLAGVKMSSYNEQF

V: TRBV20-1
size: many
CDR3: SANRGSGDNTDTQY

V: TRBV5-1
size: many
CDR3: ASSSQSGPAWEQF

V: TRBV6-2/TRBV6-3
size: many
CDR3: ASSYSTGSRTDTQY

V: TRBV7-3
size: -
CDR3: ASQASVTGELF

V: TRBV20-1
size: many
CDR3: SAEGLGKNTGELF

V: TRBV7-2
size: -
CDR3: ASSLIDLRGETQY

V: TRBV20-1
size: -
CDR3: SATKREGYNEQF

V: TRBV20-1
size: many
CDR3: SAINLGQADYQPQH

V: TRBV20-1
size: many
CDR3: SAFQGAMAGTEAF

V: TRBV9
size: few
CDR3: ASSGSGGAHEQF

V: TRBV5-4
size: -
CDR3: ASSSTAGEQF

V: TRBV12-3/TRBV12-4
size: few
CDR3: ASSSGYLISYNEQF

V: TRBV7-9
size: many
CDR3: ASSLRLSSNSPLH

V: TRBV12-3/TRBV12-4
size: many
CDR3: ASSFQGPNQPQH

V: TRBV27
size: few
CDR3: ASSSFTGSHNEQF

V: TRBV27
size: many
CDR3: ASKLGGGPYEQY

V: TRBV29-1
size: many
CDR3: SVVSMTSGRNNEQF

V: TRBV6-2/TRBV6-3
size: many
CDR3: ASGRGSGANVLT

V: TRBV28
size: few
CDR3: ASSPGASGSETQY

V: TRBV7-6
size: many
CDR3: ASSRGPANTEAF

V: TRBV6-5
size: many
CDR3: ASSSQDRDVYEQY

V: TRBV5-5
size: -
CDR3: ASSTPLGGETQY

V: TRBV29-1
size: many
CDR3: SVEGSTQDTQY

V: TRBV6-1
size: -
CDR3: ASSSGQPQH

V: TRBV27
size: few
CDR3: ASSFTGGTEAF

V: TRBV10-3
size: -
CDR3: ASLGGETYNEQF

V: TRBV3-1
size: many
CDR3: ASSQDILATITDTQY